The source of this TCR beta chain is a study of cytomegalovirus exposure and HLA in healthy donors (dated by TCRdb to the late 2010s). Study-level background: In an earlier analysis of some 610 of the donors, 276 Gb of sequence data and 117 million unique TCR beta sequences from about 180 million T cells were reported. Among the roughly 390 genotyped donors, roughly 80% belonged to the genetic ancestry cluster associated with self-reported Caucasian donors. Five DR-DQ haplotypes were treated as single units for association and clustering because of strong linkage in the cohort. Every discovery cohort repertoire had been produced on one sequencing platform. A later analysis re-analyzed previously published TCR beta repertoires from approximately 700 donors and added high-resolution HLA genotyping to study TCR occurrence patterns. Across some 400 genotyped donors of the cohort, an average of about 240,000 unique TCR beta nucleotide sequences per donor were sequenced, and about a sixth of those sequences were non-productive. An early release that covered about 600 HLA-typed donors contained approximately 300 gigabases of sequencing data and 85 million to 100 million unique TCR sequences. Alongside the repertoire data, information on donor age, sex, ethnicity and CMV serostatus was compiled. An earlier analysis of some 600 of the donors applied high-throughput TCR beta sequencing to assess whether each TCR beta V gene segment acted as functional or pseudogenic. Besides the first cohort of 550 to 750 subjects, a separate validation cohort made up of 120 or so different subjects was used. To predict cytomegalovirus infection status, the study combined high-throughput TCR immunosequencing, statistical association of individual TCRs with disease status, and machine learning. The number of donors typed differed by locus, with 629-630 for A, B, C, DRB1 and DQB1, around 500 for DQA1, 606 for DPA1, and 472 for DPB1. In the later analysis, no new phenotypic data were used to find candidate immune exposures; instead, reliance was placed on TCR beta sequences and their occurrence across donors. HLA typing included class I and class II loci at four-digit resolution. Genome-wide SNP genotypes for about three fifths of the roughly 670 donors were used in a later genetic analysis, which treated that subset as a discovery cohort. The study aimed to test whether cataloging public T cell receptors could reveal signatures of past pathogen exposure. The study profiled the T cell repertoires of 666 subjects by immunosequencing and related them to cytomegalovirus serostatus. What the work shows at the level of the full study, not this receptor alone: Compared with equally common non-associated chains, HLA-associated TCR beta chains in a later analysis were more clonally expanded and had lower generation probabilities. A later genetic analysis reported fewer N-insertions in productive TCRs among donors in an Asian-associated ancestry cluster than the roughly 700-donor mean. Because counts were too low, about 18 rarely observed V segments, including chromosome 9 orphons, were left out of the earlier analysis of 587 of the donors. A later analysis found that TCR association rates varied across HLA loci, with DRB1 alleles showing the most associated TCRs and HLA-C alleles the fewest. A few of the identified cytomegalovirus-associated TCR beta chains were confirmed in vitro to be specific for cytomegalovirus antigens. A further reported finding was that TCR beta sequences accurately predicted the HLA-A and HLA-B alleles for most subjects in the first cohort. An association between a missense DCLRE1C variant and V-gene and J-gene trimming of TCR beta chains was found in a later genetic analysis and replicated in an independent cohort. Correlated functional status among segregating V segments might reflect linkage disequilibrium, but an unknown experimental factor could not be ruled out. The study gave a list of under 200 TCR beta chains associated with cytomegalovirus. While some public TCRs were present in many individuals, most TCR sequences turned up only very rarely across donors. It was suggested by the authors that the approach could potentially be generalized to other disease states and immunological phenotypes. The sequencing pipeline was judged likely to have produced a cluster of highly shared sequence variants as a technical artifact. In this cohort, only TCR beta chains were sequenced, and detectable features were limited by the absence of alpha or paired-chain data. Some IMGT-functional V segments, including TRBV6-2 and TRBV6-3, could not be told apart with the 87-base-pair reads, so those segments were excluded. When HLA alleles, especially DR and DQ, strongly co-occurred, TCR associations were difficult to assign to individual alleles. The classifier was reported to diagnose cytomegalovirus status with high specificity and sensitivity in both the original and validation cohorts. The presence/absence analyses assumed that sequencing depth was roughly uniform across donors, and that assumption may not be true. In a later analysis, most CMV-associated TCR beta chains were found to appear HLA-restricted, with HLA associations seemingly driven largely by CMV exposure. Because HLA typing was unavailable for some donors at each locus, only the typed subset was used in association tests. Specific HLA alleles were associated with 15,000 to 20,000 TCR beta sequences at a false discovery rate of 0.05 in a later analysis. Broadly in line with IMGT annotations, most TCR beta V segments showed up in productive rearrangements about 90% or about 30% of the time in an earlier analysis of a few hundred of the donors. According to a later analysis, parvovirus B19, influenza, CMV and Epstein-Barr virus appeared linked to several top co-occurrence clusters. The only immune exposure information available for the cohort was CMV serostatus.

Library method: the immunoSEQ multiplex PCR assay. The multiplex PCR relied on a mix of 60 forward primers for TCR Vbeta segments and 13 reverse primers for TCR Jbeta segments. Amplification of the CDR3 region of rearranged TCR beta genes was performed with a multiplex PCR assay on genomic DNA. The amplified TCR beta libraries were sequenced on the Illumina HiSeq System as 87-base-pair reads. In the authors' own workflow: A later analysis tallied 75 million to 85 million unique TCR beta chains across the 550 to 850 repertoires, and approximately 11 million of those chains were shared by two or more donors. A nearest-neighbor algorithm error-corrected the raw reads and collapsed the reads into unique sequences, merging closely related sequences to remove PCR and sequencing errors. To assign V, D and J gene segments, CDR3 sequences were aligned to IMGT reference sequences. For a sequence to be retained, a match of at least six nucleotides to both a V gene segment and a J gene segment was required. A rearrangement was called productive if the CDR3 had no stop codons and remained in frame with V and J, and every other rearrangement was called non-productive. CDR3 was defined by IMGT convention, running from the second conserved V-encoded cysteine to the conserved J-encoded phenylalanine. The earlier analysis of 500 to 650 of the donors excluded any sequence lacking an unambiguous match to a single V gene segment. In an earlier analysis of about 590 of the donors, a V segment was called functional when productive rearrangements were above 56.7%, and segregating when the standard deviation between donors exceeded 5%. A statistical classification framework was built for diagnosing cytomegalovirus status from the catalog of TCR beta chain sequences. In a later analysis, V and J genes were assigned by comparing TCR nucleotide sequences against IMGT/GENE-DB human TR gene sequences. Using the TCRdist pipeline, a later analysis assigned CDR3 sequences along with most-parsimonious VDJ recombination scenarios. In a later analysis, each TCR beta chain was defined by its CDR3 amino acid sequence together with its V-gene family, and reads lacking a unique V-gene family were excluded. To address suspected cross-contamination and a sequencing artifact, a later analysis removed approximately 600 highly shared, low-generation-probability nucleotide sequences. A later analysis calculated a clonal expansion index for each public chain from normalized within-repertoire ranks of inferred template counts. A later analysis computed generation probabilities with a VDJ recombination model fitted to out-of-frame rearrangements, and checked the results against IGoR. In a later analysis, hypergeometric tests were used to score TCR-TCR, TCR-HLA and TCR-CMV co-occurrence, with a repertoire-size bias correction applied to TCR pairs. To estimate false discovery rates, a later analysis permuted the HLA or CMV assignments 20 times. In a later analysis, co-occurring TCRs were grouped with DBSCAN, and TCRdist sequence similarity was added when clustering was performed within HLA-allele-positive subsets. Repertoires with fewer than 30,000 or more than 120,000 public chains, plus five repertoires with anomalous nucleotide sharing, were excluded from co-occurrence clustering. In TCRdb, the immuneACCESS table is reduced to in-frame sequences with V and J assigned. These tables do not hold every clone; where another copy was compared, an unresolved V gene accounts for under half, and the others remain unexplained. V and J calls and clone size are as listed in that table; D and trimming were resolved from the DNA. The table for this sample lists 100,000 to 150,000 clones; roughly 79% of them were counted only once. 1.1% of the sample comes from the top ten.

As concerns this clone: The antigen it binds to is not known. Base qualities were left out, and no much larger clone turns up one base away.

The CDR1 and CDR2 encoded by the germline V gene are SGHVS and FQNEAQ. Trimming removed 3 bases from V and 6 bases from J, leaving 13 bases between the germline ends. The CDR3 contains 14 residues, cysteine and phenylalanine counted. The read is trimmed to its CDR3 DNA, 42 bases read in frame from base 1. The cohort comprised some 730 healthy bone marrow donors. At the time of sampling, every cohort member was nominally healthy, though immune exposures that went unrecorded were likely present. The donor was CMV seronegative and belonged to the group of 352 seronegative cohort members. Every donor gave a peripheral blood sample, and the peripheral blood mononuclear cells from that sample were used for TCR beta sequencing. The Qiagen DNeasy Blood Extraction Kit was used to extract genomic DNA from the blood cell samples.

This TCR was recovered from a male donor in good health and CMV-seronegative. The V gene is TRBV7-8 and the J gene is TRBJ2-3, with a tentative D gene TRBD1 over 6 matching bases. The sample was PBMCs. The nucleotide sequence is TGTGCCAGCAGCTTGGGGACATTCCCCGATACGCAGTATTTT. Translated, it reads CASSLGTFPDTQYF.